What follows describes a single TCR beta chain. Which antigen it targets is not known. No clone much larger than this one lies a single base away; base qualities are absent. Ficoll-Paque density gradient centrifugation was the method used to isolate PBMCs. Its CDR3 holds 15 amino acids, cysteine through phenylalanine. The only DNA kept is the CDR3, 45 bases in frame from the first base. V loses 1 base of germline sequence and J loses 2 bases, and the interval between the two ends is 10 bases. The germline V gene specifies KGHSH as CDR1 and LQKENI as CDR2. The entry originates in a study of T-cell memory formation after mild COVID-19 listed by TCRdb under 2021. Broadly, across the study: Most TCR sequence clusters were specific to one of the two donors. The cohort was made up of two young adult volunteers, one female and one male, who were previously healthy. In two donors, T-cell clones that expanded and contracted after mild COVID-19 were followed by sequencing TCRalpha and TCRbeta repertoires longitudinally. Study-wide conclusions, independent of this receptor: Clones that contracted from day 15 to 85 showed balanced CD4/CD8 phenotypes, whereas a second wave of clones that expanded from day 15 to 37 leaned towards CD4+. The detection of some responding clones in pre-infection memory suggests that pre-existing cross-reactive memory T cells joined the SARS-CoV-2 response. SARS-CoV-2 specificity was not confirmed for the second-wave clones peaking on day 37. The study covered only two mild cases, and larger cohorts including severe cases with pre-infection samples were considered necessary. Contracting CD4+ clones were found mainly in CM and EM memory subsets, while CD8+ clones were enriched in EMRA.

The run used an Illumina NovaSeq 6000. TCRalpha and TCRbeta cDNA libraries were built by 5'RACE with constant-segment primers, adding sample barcodes and unique molecular identifiers. Trizol reagent was used to extract RNA from every sample. The libraries were amplified in two PCR steps, and the second step added a second sample barcode and Illumina TruSeq adapters. Libraries were sequenced on an Illumina NovaSeq with 2 x 150 bp paired-end reads. The study's processing was this. With migec v1.2.7, reads were demultiplexed and then collapsed into UMI-guided consensus sequences. With mixcr v2.1.11, UMI consensuses were aligned to TRA and TRB V and J templates and assembled into clonotypes. Clonotypes were classified as expanded or contracted when called significant by both edgeR and NoisET, with noise models trained on biological replicates. For edgeR calls, the thresholds were a false discovery rate-adjusted p below 0.01 and a log2 fold-change of 1. As an exploratory analysis of dynamics, max-normalized trajectories of the 1000 most abundant clonotypes were examined with PCA combined with hierarchical clustering. Each responding clone was given a CD4 or CD8 phenotype based on the CD4+ and CD8+ repertoires, which had been sequenced separately. TCRdb reprocessed the public reads (quality trimming at Q25 with fastp, clone calling with MiXCR) and kept in-frame beta chains. Every distinct CDR3 protein forms one entry, paired with its most common genes and DNA. It is TCRdb's table, rather than the study itself, that gives the V and J calls and clone size. In all, the sample holds some 97,000 distinct CDR3 sequences, and 11% of those were seen once. The ten largest clones take up approximately 39% of the sample.

The rearranged chain carries TRBV18 and TRBJ2-3; no D gene call is confident. This TCR was recovered from a man aged 18 to 35 who had mild COVID-19 (a few samples of this study predate the infection). The sample titles of this study are shuffled in the database, so cell type and time point are left out; the donor was told from shared clones. The specimen was PBMCs or a T cell subset sorted from them (not recorded which). The base sequence is TGTGCCAGCTCACCACGACGCAGCCACACAGATACGCAGTATTTT. It translates as CASSPRRSHTDTQYF. Where the CDR3 stops, the reference TRBV18 and TRBJ2-3 genes take over; the full variable domain is NAGVMQNPRHLVRRRGQEARLRCSPMKGHSHVYWYRQLPEEGLKFMVYLQKENIIDESGMPKERFSAEFPKEGPSILRIQQVVRGDSAAYFCASSPRRSHTDTQYFGPGTRLTVL.